This T cell receptor beta chain was profiled in a study of neurological immune-mediated disorders. Note on this clonotype: The antigen remains undetermined. A read error may explain this, as a much larger clone is one base away.

Regarding the study as a whole: It was HTLV-1-associated myelopathy that showed the most TCR clonal expansion, while multiple sclerosis showed the least, falling below healthy controls.

The group of healthy controls was made up of people who were blood bank volunteers in Maryland, USA. The unsorted libraries were produced from 2 million PBMCs held at -80 C. Per germline, CDR1 SGHRS and CDR2 YFSETQ. The CDR3 has 12 residues. TCRdb called the 5' RACE reads again in MiXCR, with one record for every CDR3 protein. The data hold about 41,000 distinct CDR3 sequences, with approximately 11% observed a single time. This sequence originates from a female donor in good health. What was sequenced was PBMCs. This rearrangement joins TRBV5-1 to TRBJ2-1; unclear D gene. CDR3 bases: TGCGCCAGCAACTTGCTTACAAATGAGCAGTTCTTC. Encoded protein: CASNLLTNEQFF.